One and the same sample provided the 21 T cell receptor beta chains below, sequenced in a study of blood T cell repertoires in COVID-19. Sequencing was performed with immunoSEQ multiplex PCR; in TCRdb, only in-frame clones are kept and a portion is missing. The profile covers 270,000 or so clones, with roughly 86% appearing a single time and around 2.4% taken by the ten largest. The source material was PBMCs or T cells enriched from blood (not recorded which). The source of these receptors is a young woman who had recovered from COVID-19.

The genes are TRBV7-8 and TRBJ1-1; 9 nucleotides match TRBD1. Germline V gives CDR1 SGHVS, CDR2 FQNEAQ. This CDR3 contains 15 residues. Losses at the gene ends were 5 bases for V and 2 bases for J; bases not matched to a gene: 6. This CDR3 is CASSDSDRGNTEAFF. CDR3 nucleotide sequence: TGTGCCAGCAGCGATTCGGACAGGGGAAACACTGAAGCTTTCTTT.

This rearrangement joins TRBV19 to TRBJ1-2, with D maybe TRBD1 (6 bases). The V and J ends lost 8 bases and 5 bases respectively, with 12 bases between them. CDR3 length equals 12 residues. From germline, CDR1 is LNHDA and CDR2 SQIVND (reference sequence). The CDR3 DNA follows: TGTGCCAGTTCGGACAGAATATATGGCTACACCTTC. It is translated as CASSDRIYGYTF.

The chain carries TRBV9 and TRBJ2-3, with 12 nucleotides matching TRBD2. This CDR3 is built from 15 residues. Germline CDR1 reads SGDLS; CDR2 reads YYNGEE. J was trimmed by 6 bases and V by 0 bases; bases with no gene match: 2. The CDR3 here is CASSVATSGGDTQYF. CDR3 DNA: TGTGCCAGCAGCGTAGCGACTAGCGGGGGTGATACGCAGTATTTT.

The chain joins TRBV5-4 to TRBJ2-1; 16 bases are a match to TRBD2. The CDR3 has 19 amino acids. Germline V gene data show CDR1 as SGHNT and CDR2 as YYREEE (reference sequence). J lost 0 bases, V lost 7 bases, and 10 bases had no gene match. This CDR3 reads CASGFPGLAGGSSYNEQFF. The CDR3 DNA is TGTGCCAGCGGGTTTCCGGGACTAGCGGGAGGGAGCTCCTACAATGAGCAGTTCTTC. Full variable domain (remainder filled in from reference TRBV5-4 and TRBJ2-1): ETGVTQSPTHLIKTRGQQVTLRCSSQSGHNTVSWYQQALGQGPQFIFQYYREEENGRGNFPPRFSGLQFPNYSSELNVNALELDDSALYLCASGFPGLAGGSSYNEQFFGPGTRLTVL.

The rearrangement uses TRBV10-2 and TRBJ1-1; D ambiguous. The CDR3 covers 13 residues. V was pared by 1 base and J by 2 bases, with 5 bases between. Germline V gene sequence: CDR1 WSHSY, CDR2 SAAADI. The chain's CDR3 is CASSEYGNTEAFF. For the CDR3, the DNA is TGCGCCAGCAGTGAGTACGGTAACACTGAAGCTTTCTTT.

V gene TRBV7-6 combines with J gene TRBJ2-6, with D possibly matching TRBD1 (6 bases). The CDR3 extends over 17 amino acids. V shed 5 bases and J shed 0 bases, with 14 bases lying between them. Germline lookup yields CDR1 SGHVS and CDR2 FNYEAQ. CDR3 sequence (DNA): TGTGCCAGCAGCACAGGACAGTACTCCTCTGGGGCCAACGTCCTGACTTTC. Its translation is CASSTGQYSSGANVLTF.

The chain uses TRBV5-1 and TRBJ2-3; 7 nucleotides align to TRBD2. CDR3 length equals 17 residues. The junction had 11 bases not matched to a gene; V was cut back by 2 bases and J by 2 bases. Germline-derived CDR1 and CDR2 are SGHRS and YFSETQ. CDR3 DNA: TGCGCCAGCAGCTTAAGCTCTAGCGGAAAGATCACAGATACGCAGTATTTT. Protein: CASSLSSSGKITDTQYF.

The rearrangement joins TRBV29-1 to TRBJ2-3, with TRBD1 matching over 9 bases. The CDR3 runs to 14 residues. The V gene's germline CDR1 is SQVTM and CDR2 ANQGSEA. The J segment lost 1 base and the V segment lost 6 bases, leaving 5 bases of the junction unmatched. CDR3 sequence: CSVVDRGGTDTQYF. DNA of the CDR3: TGCAGCGTCGTGGACAGGGGTGGCACAGATACGCAGTATTTT.

This chain's CDR3 is CASSYGTSGTYEQYF. CDR3 sequence (DNA): TGTGCCAGCAGTTATGGGACTAGCGGGACGTACGAGCAGTACTTC. The V and J genes are TRBV11-3 and TRBJ2-7; 13 bases line up with TRBD2. The CDR3 runs 15 residues. Germline V gives CDR1 SGHNT, CDR2 YENEEA. V lost 6 bases to trimming and J lost 4 bases; unmatched junction nucleotides: 6.

V usage is TRBV15 and J usage is TRBJ2-7; D is unresolved. Trimming removed 0 bases from V and 2 bases from J, with 8 bases in between. Germline V gene sequence: CDR1 LNHNV, CDR2 YYDKDF (reference sequence). CDR3 size: 14 residues. This CDR3 is CATSRDFLAYEQYF. The CDR3 coding sequence is TGTGCCACCAGCAGAGACTTCCTAGCCTACGAGCAGTACTTC.

The J gene is TRBJ2-2, the V gene TRBV4-1, with 7 bases that match TRBD2. The V gene end was trimmed by 4 bases and the J gene end by 1 base; junction bases not matched to a gene: 3. Germline V gene sequence: CDR1 MGHRA, CDR2 YSYEKL. The CDR3 extends over 15 amino acids. The CDR3 sequence is CASSLGLGNTGELFF. The DNA of the CDR3 is TGCGCCAGCAGCCTCGGACTAGGGAACACCGGGGAGCTGTTTTTT.

The J gene is TRBJ2-6, the V gene TRBV28, with TRBD2 matching over 10 bases. The CDR3 has 16 residues. V was clipped by 10 bases and J by 0 bases; unmatched bases: 6. Germline loops: CDR1 MDHEN, CDR2 SYDVKM. CDR3 loop: CATSSGSVSGANVLTF. CDR3 nucleotide sequence: TGTGCCACCTCTAGCGGGAGTGTCTCTGGGGCCAACGTCCTGACTTTC.

The gene calls are TRBV6-1 and TRBJ2-7; 8 bases are shared with TRBD2. The trim removed 2 bases at V and 0 bases at J, leaving 6 bases unmatched. Germline CDR1 reads MNHNS; CDR2 reads SASEGT. The CDR3 runs 16 residues. The CDR3 DNA is TGTGCCAGCAGTGAAAGGATAGCGGGATTCTCCTACGAGCAGTACTTC. It is translated as CASSERIAGFSYEQYF.

This clone was seen just once. The rearrangement uses TRBV19 and TRBJ2-5, with 9 bases that match TRBD2. With V trimmed by 1 base and J by 0 bases, 3 bases remained unmatched. Germline-derived CDR1 and CDR2 are LNHDA and SQIVND (reference sequence). The length of the CDR3 is 16 residues. CDR3 DNA sequence: TGTGCCAGTAGTATAGGGCTAGCGGGGTACCAAGAGACCCAGTACTTC. Protein sequence: CASSIGLAGYQETQYF.

The chain combines TRBV27 with TRBJ2-7, with D perhaps TRBD2 (7 bases). CDR3 length: 16 residues. Trimming cost V 4 bases and J 2 bases, with 18 bases left between them. Germline V gene sequence: CDR1 MNHEY, CDR2 SMNVEV (reference sequence). The CDR3 here is CASSYKVGGPPYEQYF. As DNA, the CDR3 is TGTGCCAGCAGTTATAAGGTCGGGGGGCCGCCCTACGAGCAGTACTTC.

V gene TRBV11-3 combines with J gene TRBJ1-2, with 8 bases aligning to TRBD1. From germline, CDR1 is SGHNT and CDR2 YENEEA. CDR3 length equals 16 residues. After removal of 5 bases from V and 7 bases from J, the junction contained 15 bases not matched to a gene. The CDR3 protein is CASSPSRAGGLIGYTF. For the CDR3, the DNA is TGTGCCAGCAGCCCTAGTCGGGCAGGGGGCTTGATTGGCTACACCTTC.

The chain joins TRBV2 to TRBJ2-3; maybe TRBD2 (6 bases). From germline, CDR1 is SNHLY and CDR2 FYNNEI. The germline V and J ends were trimmed by 6 bases and 0 bases, with 19 bases remaining between them. This CDR3 region has 17 residues. CDR3 in amino acids: CASRFTARGPSTDTQYF. Here the CDR3 DNA reads TGTGCCAGCAGGTTTACGGCGCGGGGTCCTAGCACAGATACGCAGTATTTT.

The chain carries TRBV27 and TRBJ2-7; 9 nucleotides match TRBD2. The CDR3 spans 14 residues. J gave up 7 bases and V 8 bases, and 12 bases lay outside the gene matches. The germline gives CDR1 MNHEY, CDR2 SMNVEV (reference sequence). CDR3 in DNA: TGTGCCAGCGCGGGGGGGGAGGGCCTAGAGGAGCAGTACTTC. Its protein is CASAGGEGLEEQYF.

The rearrangement uses TRBV4-1 and TRBJ2-5; tentatively, D is TRBD2 (6 bases). The CDR3 is 18 residues long. Germline lookup yields CDR1 MGHRA and CDR2 YSYEKL. Trimming pared 3 bases from V and 3 bases from J, leaving 23 bases between. The CDR3 nucleotides read TGCGCCAGCAGCCACGGACTATCCCTAAACAATAATAAAGAGACCCAGTACTTC. This codes for CASSHGLSLNNNKETQYF.

The chain couples TRBV4-3 to TRBJ1-3, with a tentative D call TRBD1 (5 bases). Germline-derived CDR1 and CDR2 are LGHNA and YSLEER. The CDR3 loop spans 15 amino acids. V shed 4 bases and J shed 4 bases, with 14 bases lying between them. DNA for the CDR3: TGCGCCAGCAGCCCGGGCGGGACGGTAGGAAACACCATATATTTT. This sequence encodes CASSPGGTVGNTIYF.

In its sample, this clone was seen once. The V gene is TRBV30, the J gene TRBJ1-1; D perhaps matches TRBD1 (5 bases). The V end was cut by 4 bases, the J end by 3 bases, with 12 bases between. The CDR3 spans 13 residues. Germline assignment: CDR1 GTSNPN and CDR2 SVGIG (reference sequence). CDR3 loop: CAWTPGRDTEAFF. CDR3 nucleotides: TGTGCCTGGACCCCCGGCAGGGACACTGAAGCTTTCTTT.